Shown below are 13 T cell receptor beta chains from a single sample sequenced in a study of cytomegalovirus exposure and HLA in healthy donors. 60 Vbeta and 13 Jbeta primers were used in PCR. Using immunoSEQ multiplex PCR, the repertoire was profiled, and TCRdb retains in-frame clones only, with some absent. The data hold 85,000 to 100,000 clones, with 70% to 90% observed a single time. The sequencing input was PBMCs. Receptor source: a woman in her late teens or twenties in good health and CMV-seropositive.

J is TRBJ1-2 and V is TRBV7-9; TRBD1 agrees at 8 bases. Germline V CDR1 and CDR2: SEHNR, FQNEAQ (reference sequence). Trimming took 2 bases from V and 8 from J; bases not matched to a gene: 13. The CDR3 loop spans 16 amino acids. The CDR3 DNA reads TGTGCCAGCAGCTTAAGGGGGGGGACAGGCCCTAGCGGCTACACCTTC. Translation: CASSLRGGTGPSGYTF.

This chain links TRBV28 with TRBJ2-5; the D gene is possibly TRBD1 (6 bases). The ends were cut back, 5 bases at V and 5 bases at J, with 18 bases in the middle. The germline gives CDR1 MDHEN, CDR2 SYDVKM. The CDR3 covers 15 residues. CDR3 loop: CASSEGEGFWETQYF. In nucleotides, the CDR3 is TGTGCCAGCAGTGAGGGGGAAGGGTTCTGGGAGACCCAGTACTTC.

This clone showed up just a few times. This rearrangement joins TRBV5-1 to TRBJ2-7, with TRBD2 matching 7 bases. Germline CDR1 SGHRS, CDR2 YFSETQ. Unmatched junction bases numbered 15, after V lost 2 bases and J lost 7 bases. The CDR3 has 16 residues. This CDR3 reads CASSFRSGGSSSEQYF. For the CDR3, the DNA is TGCGCCAGCAGCTTCCGTTCTGGCGGGAGTTCCTCTGAGCAGTACTTC.

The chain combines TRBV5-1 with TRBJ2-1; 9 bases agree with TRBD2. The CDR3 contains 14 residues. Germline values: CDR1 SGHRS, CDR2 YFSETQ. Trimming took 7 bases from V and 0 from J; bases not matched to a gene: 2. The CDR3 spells CASEAGGSYNEQFF. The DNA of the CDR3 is TGCGCCAGCGAAGCGGGAGGCTCCTACAATGAGCAGTTCTTC. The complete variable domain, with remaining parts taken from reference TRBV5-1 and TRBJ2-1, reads KAGVTQTPRYLIKTRGQQVTLSCSPISGHRSVSWYQQTPGQGLQFLFEYFSETQRNKGNFPGRFSGRQFSNSRSEMNVSTLELGDSALYLCASEAGGSYNEQFFGPGTRLTVL.

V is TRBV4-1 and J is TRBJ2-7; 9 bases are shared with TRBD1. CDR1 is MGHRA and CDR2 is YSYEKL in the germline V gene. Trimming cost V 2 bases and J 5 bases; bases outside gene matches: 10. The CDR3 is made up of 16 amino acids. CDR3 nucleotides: TGCGCCAGCAGCCAACGCCCGGGACAGGGTGGCGACGAGCAGTACTTC. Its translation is CASSQRPGQGGDEQYF.

CDR3 sequence reads: CASIGSDRIYQPQHF. CDR3 coding DNA: TGTGCCAGCATAGGTTCGGACAGGATCTATCAGCCCCAGCATTTT. V and J are TRBV28 and TRBJ1-5; 7 positions agree with TRBD1. Germline values: CDR1 MDHEN, CDR2 SYDVKM. Trimming at V came to 7 bases and at J to 5 bases, leaving 11 bases not matched to a gene. The CDR3 loop spans 15 amino acids. Full variable domain (rest looked up from reference TRBV28 and TRBJ1-5): DVKVTQSSRYLVKRTGEKVFLECVQDMDHENMFWYRQDPGLGLRLIYFSYDVKMKEKGDIPEGYSVSREKKERFSLILESASTNQTSMYLCASIGSDRIYQPQHFGDGTRLSIL.

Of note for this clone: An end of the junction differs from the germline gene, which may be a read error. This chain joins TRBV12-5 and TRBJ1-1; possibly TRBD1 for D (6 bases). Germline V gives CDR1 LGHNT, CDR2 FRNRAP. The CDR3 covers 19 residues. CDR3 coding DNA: TGTGCTAGTGCTTTGGCCATCCTACAGGGTGGTCCCTTGAGCACTGAAGCTTTCTTT. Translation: CASALAILQGGPLSTEAFF.

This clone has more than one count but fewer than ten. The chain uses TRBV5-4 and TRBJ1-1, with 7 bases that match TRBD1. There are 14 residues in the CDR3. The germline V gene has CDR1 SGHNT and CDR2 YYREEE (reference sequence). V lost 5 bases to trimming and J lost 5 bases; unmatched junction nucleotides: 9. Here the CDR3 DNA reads TGTGCCAGCAGTTTCTCTAACAGGGGTACTGAAGCTTTCTTT. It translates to CASSFSNRGTEAFF.

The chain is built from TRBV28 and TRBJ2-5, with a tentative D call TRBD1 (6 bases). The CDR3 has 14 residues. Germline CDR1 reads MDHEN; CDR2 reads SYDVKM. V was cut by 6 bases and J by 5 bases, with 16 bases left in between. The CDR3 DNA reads TGTGCCAGCAGACCGACAGGCGGTGAGGAGACCCAGTACTTC. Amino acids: CASRPTGGEETQYF.

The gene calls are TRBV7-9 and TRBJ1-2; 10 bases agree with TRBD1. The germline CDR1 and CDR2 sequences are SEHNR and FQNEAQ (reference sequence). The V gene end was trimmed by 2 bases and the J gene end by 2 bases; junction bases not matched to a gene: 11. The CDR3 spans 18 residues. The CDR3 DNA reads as TGTGCCAGCAGCTTACGTCAAAGGACAGGGGGTAGGAACTATGGCTACACCTTC. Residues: CASSLRQRTGGRNYGYTF. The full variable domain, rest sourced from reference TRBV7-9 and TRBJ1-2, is DTGVSQNPRHKITKRGQNVTFRCDPISEHNRLYWYRQTLGQGPEFLTYFQNEAQLEKSRLLSDRFSAERPKGSFSTLEIQRTEQGDSAMYLCASSLRQRTGGRNYGYTFGSGTRLTVV.

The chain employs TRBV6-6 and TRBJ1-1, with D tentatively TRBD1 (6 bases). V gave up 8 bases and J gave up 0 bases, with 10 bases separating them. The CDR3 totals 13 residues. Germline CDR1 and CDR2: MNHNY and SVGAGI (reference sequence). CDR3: CASGTGLNTEAFF. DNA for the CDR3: TGTGCCAGCGGCACAGGGCTGAACACTGAAGCTTTCTTT.

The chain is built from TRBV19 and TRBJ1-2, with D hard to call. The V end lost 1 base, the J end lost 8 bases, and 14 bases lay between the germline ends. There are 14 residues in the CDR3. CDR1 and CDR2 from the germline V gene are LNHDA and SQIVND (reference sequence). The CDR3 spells CASSIAEWTGGYTF. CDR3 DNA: TGTGCCAGTAGTATAGCGGAATGGACTGGAGGCTACACCTTC.

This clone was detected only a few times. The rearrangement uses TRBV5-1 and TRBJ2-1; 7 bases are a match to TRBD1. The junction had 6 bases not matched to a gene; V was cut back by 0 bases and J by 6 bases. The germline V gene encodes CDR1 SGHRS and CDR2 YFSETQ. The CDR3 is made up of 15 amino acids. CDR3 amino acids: CASSLATGVTNEQFF. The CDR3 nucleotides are TGCGCCAGCAGCTTGGCAACAGGGGTCACCAATGAGCAGTTCTTC.